The T cell receptor (beta chain) described here comes from a study of Ad26.COV2.S vaccination and SARS-CoV-2 variants. Study details: The authors gave Ad26.COV2.S intramuscularly, either once or twice 56 days apart.

Using immunoSEQ multiplex PCR, the repertoire was profiled, and TCRdb retains in-frame clones only, with some absent. The repertoire holds a few hundred thousand clones, with around 91% as singletons. V was clipped by 3 bases and J by 7 bases; unmatched bases: 5. CDR3 length: 15 residues. Germline lookup yields CDR1 KGHSH and CDR2 LQKENI. Specified treatment: around 19 received Ad26.COV2.S at low or high dose, single or two shots; 5 received placebo; per-sample allocation not given. Collection of samples fell on day 63 after the first vaccine or placebo injection. In Boston, an adult donor aged 18-55 years took part.

This specimen consisted of peripheral blood, obtained in a trial of Ad26.COV2.S vaccine versus placebo. J is TRBJ1-6 and V is TRBV18, with TRBD1 matching 8 bases. This receptor was identified in a person aged 18-65 years who received the Ad26.COV2.S COVID-19 vaccine or a placebo. CDR3 in DNA: TGTGCCAGCTCACCGTTGACAGGGGAGAATTCACCCCTCCACTTT. The encoded protein is CASSPLTGENSPLHF.